A single sample is the source of the 23 T cell receptor beta chains below, sequenced in a study of shared clonotypes between healthy human individuals. Sequencing used immunoSEQ multiplex PCR; TCRdb keeps in-frame clones, though not all of them. The profile shows about 820,000 clones, 80% to 95% of them singletons. CD45RO-negative cells were positively selected for CCR7, leaving out terminally differentiated effector memory CD45RA+ cells. Material for sequencing was naive CD8+ T cells sorted from blood. The receptors shown here come from a man aged 25-45 years in good health.

The chain has TRBV6-5 and TRBJ1-4; D might be TRBD1 (6 bases). The CDR3 runs 14 residues. V lost 6 bases, J lost 7 bases, and 15 bases lay in between. CDR1 and CDR2 (germline): MNHEY, SVGAGI. CDR3 amino acids: CASSDSGVFEKLFF. The CDR3 DNA is TGTGCCAGCAGCGATTCAGGGGTTTTTGAAAAACTGTTTTTT.

The V and J genes are TRBV7-9 and TRBJ1-5; TRBD1 agrees at 8 bases. The CDR3 is 16 amino acids. In germline, CDR1 is SEHNR, CDR2 FQNEAQ (reference sequence). V lost 1 base to trimming and J lost 3 bases; unmatched junction nucleotides: 5. The CDR3 nucleotides are TGTGCCAGCAGCTTAGTTGGACAGGGCCCCAATCAGCCCCAGCATTTT. It specifies CASSLVGQGPNQPQHF.

J is TRBJ2-7 and V is TRBV6-6, with D possibly matching TRBD1 (5 bases). Per germline, CDR1 MNHNY and CDR2 SVGAGI (reference sequence). The V gene lost 2 bases and the J gene lost 6 bases, with 11 bases spanning the gap. The CDR3 is made up of 13 amino acids. CDR3 in DNA: TGTGCCAGCAGTTACCTACAGGCCCTCGAGCAGTACTTC. Protein: CASSYLQALEQYF.

This chain links TRBV7-8 with TRBJ1-4; D uncertain. Germline values: CDR1 SGHVS, CDR2 FQNEAQ. With 11 bases removed from V and 12 bases from J, the gap between germline ends came to 16 bases. This CDR3 has 11 amino acids. This CDR3 reads CAALRDGELFF. The DNA for the CDR3 is TGTGCCGCGCTCAGAGACGGGGAACTGTTTTTT. Full variable domain (rest looked up from reference TRBV7-8 and TRBJ1-4): GAGVSQSPRYKVAKRGQDVALRCDPISGHVSLFWYQQALGQGPEFLTYFQNEAQLDKSGLPSDRFFAERPEGSVSTLKIQRTQQEDSAVYLCAALRDGELFFGSGTQLSVL.

This chain connects TRBV11-2 to TRBJ2-7, with 7 bases that match TRBD1. J was trimmed by 0 bases and V by 5 bases; bases with no gene match: 7. CDR3 length: 15 residues. The germline CDR1 and CDR2 sequences are SGHAT and FQNNGV. The chain's CDR3 is CASSPWTGASYEQYF. For the CDR3, the DNA is TGTGCCAGCAGCCCATGGACAGGCGCCTCCTACGAGCAGTACTTC.

Written as DNA, the CDR3 is TGCGCCAGCAGCCAATCAACAGGAGGGGGGGAGCTGTTTTTT. Amino acid sequence: CASSQSTGGGELFF. The chain recombines TRBV4-3 with TRBJ2-2; TRBD2 might be the D (6 bases). This CDR3 is built from 14 residues. In germline, CDR1 is LGHNA, CDR2 YSLEER. Deletions cut 2 bases from V and 8 bases from J, with 12 bases between.

This chain connects TRBV5-4 to TRBJ2-7; D uncertain. CDR1 SGHNT and CDR2 YYREEE come from the germline V gene (reference sequence). CDR3 length equals 15 residues. Trimming removed 4 bases at V and 1 base at J, with 15 bases between. CDR3 sequence (DNA): TGTGCCAGCAGCCCTACTCCCGACTTTTCCTACGAGCAGTACTTC. Translation: CASSPTPDFSYEQYF.

The J gene is TRBJ2-1, the V gene TRBV9; TRBD2 aligns across 8 bases. The CDR3 sequence is 15 residues long. The J segment lost 3 bases and the V segment lost 4 bases, leaving 6 bases of the junction unmatched. The germline V gene encodes CDR1 SGDLS and CDR2 YYNGEE. CDR3 in DNA: TGTGCCAGCAGCTCTAAGAGCGGGAGCTACAATGAGCAGTTCTTC. Its protein is CASSSKSGSYNEQFF.

This chain connects TRBV2 to TRBJ2-3, with TRBD2 matching over 7 bases. Germline V CDR1 and CDR2: SNHLY, FYNNEI. With V trimmed by 6 bases and J by 1 base, 7 bases remained unmatched. This CDR3 spans 15 amino acids. For the CDR3, the DNA is TGTGCCAGCAGGGCTAGCGGTCTTGGCACAGATACGCAGTATTTT. Protein sequence: CASRASGLGTDTQYF.

V is TRBV7-9 and J is TRBJ1-3, with D unresolved. The CDR3 spans 13 residues. The V end was cut by 1 base, the J end by 8 bases, with 9 bases between. Germline loops: CDR1 SEHNR, CDR2 FQNEAQ (reference sequence). The CDR3 nucleotides read TGTGCCAGCAGCTTAGGGGTGACGGACACCATATATTTT. Translated: CASSLGVTDTIYF. The full variable domain, its missing parts supplied by reference TRBV7-9 and TRBJ1-3, is DTGVSQNPRHKITKRGQNVTFRCDPISEHNRLYWYRQTLGQGPEFLTYFQNEAQLEKSRLLSDRFSAERPKGSFSTLEIQRTEQGDSAMYLCASSLGVTDTIYFGEGSWLTVV.

The chain has TRBV28 and TRBJ2-5; D gene ambiguous. V lost 7 bases, J lost 2 bases, and 14 bases lay in between. Germline lookup yields CDR1 MDHEN and CDR2 SYDVKM. This CDR3 spans 14 amino acids. In DNA, the CDR3 is TGTGCCAGCACCCCCATGGGGTTTCAAGAGACCCAGTACTTC. Protein sequence: CASTPMGFQETQYF.

The chain carries TRBV7-9 and TRBJ1-1; no firm D call. V lost 3 bases and J lost 4, with 9 bases in between. This CDR3 spans 13 amino acids. CDR1 and CDR2 (germline): SEHNR, FQNEAQ (reference sequence). The CDR3 region is CASSFRPITEAFF. The CDR3 DNA follows: TGTGCCAGCAGCTTCAGGCCGATCACTGAAGCTTTCTTT.

The gene calls are TRBV25-1 and TRBJ2-1; D unresolved. Trimming took 5 bases from V and 4 from J, leaving 9 bases between them. Germline CDR1 reads MGHDK; CDR2 reads SYGVNS. The CDR3 is made up of 13 amino acids. The DNA for the CDR3 is TGTGCCAGCAGTACACTAACTTACAATGAGCAGTTCTTC. Translating it yields CASSTLTYNEQFF.

The rearrangement links TRBV2 to TRBJ2-1, with TRBD2 identical over 7 bases. The CDR3 contains 14 residues. Germline assignment: CDR1 SNHLY and CDR2 FYNNEI. V was pared by 6 bases and J by 9 bases, with 11 bases of the junction left unmatched. Here the CDR3 reads CASSALGGDGEQFF. The CDR3 nucleotides read TGTGCCAGCAGCGCCCTGGGAGGGGACGGTGAGCAGTTCTTC.

The CDR3 DNA reads as TGTGCCAGCAGTTTATCGATAGCGGTGGATGAAAAACTGTTTTTT. Amino acids: CASSLSIAVDEKLFF. This chain uses TRBV27 with TRBJ1-4; D unresolved. The CDR3 covers 15 residues. V was clipped by 0 bases and J by 6 bases, with 11 bases between them. The germline V gene encodes CDR1 MNHEY and CDR2 SMNVEV (reference sequence).

The DNA for the CDR3 is TGTGCCAGCAGCTTGGAACAGGGTTACTACGAGCAGTACTTC. It translates to CASSLEQGYYEQYF. V usage is TRBV5-4 and J usage is TRBJ2-7; D is perhaps TRBD1 (6 bases). V lost 0 bases and J 3 bases, leaving 10 bases between the germline ends. The germline gives CDR1 SGHNT, CDR2 YYREEE (reference sequence). The CDR3 consists of 14 residues. The variable domain in full, completed from reference TRBV5-4 and TRBJ2-7, reads ETGVTQSPTHLIKTRGQQVTLRCSSQSGHNTVSWYQQALGQGPQFIFQYYREEENGRGNFPPRFSGLQFPNYSSELNVNALELDDSALYLCASSLEQGYYEQYFGPGTRLTVT.

The rearrangement links TRBV10-3 to TRBJ2-2, with 9 bases aligning to TRBD2. The CDR3 totals 17 residues. Looked up from germline, CDR1 is ENHRY and CDR2 is SYGVKD. Losses at the gene ends were 4 bases for V and 2 bases for J; bases not matched to a gene: 8. The DNA of the CDR3 is TGTGCCATCAGTGTTACCGGCGGGGGGGTTAACACCGGGGAGCTGTTTTTT. This encodes CAISVTGGGVNTGELFF.

Concerning this clone: Other nucleotide sequences from this sample produce the same CDR3. The genes are TRBV7-9 and TRBJ2-1; no firm D call. Trimming cost V 6 bases and J 9 bases, with 9 bases left between them. The V gene's germline CDR1 is SEHNR and CDR2 FQNEAQ (reference sequence). The CDR3 is 11 residues long. CDR3 in DNA: TGTGCCAGCAGTCCCGGTGGTGAGCAGTTCTTC. It translates to CASSPGGEQFF. Full variable domain (missing parts from reference TRBV7-9 and TRBJ2-1): DTGVSQNPRHKITKRGQNVTFRCDPISEHNRLYWYRQTLGQGPEFLTYFQNEAQLEKSRLLSDRFSAERPKGSFSTLEIQRTEQGDSAMYLCASSPGGEQFFGPGTRLTVL.

The rearrangement joins TRBV7-3 to TRBJ2-3; D unclear. V gave up 0 bases and J gave up 2 bases, with 9 bases separating them. In germline, CDR1 is SGHTA, CDR2 FQGTGA. The CDR3 sequence is 15 residues long. The CDR3 sequence is CASSLTSHYTDTQYF. The CDR3 coding sequence is TGTGCCAGCAGCTTAACGTCTCACTACACAGATACGCAGTATTTT.

The chain couples TRBV6-1 to TRBJ2-7; possible D gene TRBD1, 5 bases. Germline CDR1 reads MNHNS; CDR2 reads SASEGT. Trimming took 10 bases from V and 3 from J, leaving 13 bases between them. The CDR3 covers 12 residues. The CDR3 nucleotides read TGTGCCACCGACCTGGACATCTACGAGCAGTACTTC. Its translation: CATDLDIYEQYF.

V gene TRBV4-1 combines with J gene TRBJ1-5; 7 bases are a match to TRBD1. Germline CDR1 and CDR2: MGHRA and YSYEKL. This CDR3 has 17 amino acids. J lost 2 bases, V lost 0 bases, and 7 bases had no gene match. This CDR3 is CASSQDGGGLGNQPQHF. The DNA of the CDR3 is TGCGCCAGCAGCCAAGATGGAGGGGGCTTGGGCAATCAGCCCCAGCATTTT.

The chain couples TRBV29-1 to TRBJ1-2; D gene uncertain. V was cut by 2 bases and J by 4 bases, with 5 bases left in between. Germline lookup yields CDR1 SQVTM and CDR2 ANQGSEA. The CDR3 spans 11 residues. DNA for the CDR3: TGCAGCGTTGAAACGCGCTATGGCTACACCTTC. Translation gives CSVETRYGYTF.

The chain uses TRBV5-1 and TRBJ2-7, with 7 bases identical to TRBD1. Trimming cost V 4 bases and J 1 base; bases outside gene matches: 11. The CDR3 spans 16 residues. In germline, CDR1 is SGHRS, CDR2 YFSETQ. For the CDR3, the DNA is TGCGCCAGCAGCAGCCCCCTCGGGACAGCATCCTACGAGCAGTACTTC. Residues: CASSSPLGTASYEQYF.